This T cell receptor (beta chain) stems from a study of blood T cell repertoires in COVID-19. About the study: Spain, Italy and the United States supplied samples that represented acute and convalescent COVID-19. T cells, B-cell-depleted T cells, or PBMCs supplied cDNA or gDNA.

The CDR3 consists of 15 residues. Germline values: CDR1 GTSNPN, CDR2 SVGIG (reference sequence). V lost 0 bases, J lost 0 bases, and 9 bases lay in between. Recruited during active infection, patients (from Seattle) were subsequently followed longitudinally. How the authors handled the data: Estimation of nucleated cell counts relied on the amplification of reference gene primers. The data were produced by immunoSEQ multiplex PCR, yet TCRdb's version contains in-frame clones alone and is incomplete. The V and J calls and clone size come from that table; D and trimming were worked out from the DNA. The sample contains fewer than 300,000 clones, 85% to 90% of which appear only once.

The chain couples TRBV30 to TRBJ1-3; D call uncertain. Sequencing was performed on peripheral blood. This TCR was recovered from a woman between 45 and 65 years old with COVID-19, enrolled during active disease. CDR3 amino acids: CAWSVLGSSGNTIYF. The CDR3 nucleotides read TGTGCCTGGAGTGTACTGGGGAGCTCTGGAAACACCATATATTTT.